This T cell receptor (beta chain) was identified during a study of control samples from healthy donors and cancer patients. This CDR3 region has 12 residues. CDR1 is SQVTM and CDR2 is ANQGSEA in the germline V gene. Trimming took 6 bases from V and 8 from J, leaving 13 bases between them. Profiling relied on immunoSEQ multiplex PCR, and the TCRdb table lists in-frame clones only, not all of them. The table shows roughly 130,000 clones, with approximately 92% occurring only once. The source material was blood. The receptor comes from a man aged 18 to 35 in good health. The chain has TRBV29-1 and TRBJ1-4; D may be TRBD1 (6 bases). CDR3 nucleotides: TGCAGCGTCAGGGGCGTTGGGGAAAAACTGTTTTTT. Translation: CSVRGVGEKLFF.